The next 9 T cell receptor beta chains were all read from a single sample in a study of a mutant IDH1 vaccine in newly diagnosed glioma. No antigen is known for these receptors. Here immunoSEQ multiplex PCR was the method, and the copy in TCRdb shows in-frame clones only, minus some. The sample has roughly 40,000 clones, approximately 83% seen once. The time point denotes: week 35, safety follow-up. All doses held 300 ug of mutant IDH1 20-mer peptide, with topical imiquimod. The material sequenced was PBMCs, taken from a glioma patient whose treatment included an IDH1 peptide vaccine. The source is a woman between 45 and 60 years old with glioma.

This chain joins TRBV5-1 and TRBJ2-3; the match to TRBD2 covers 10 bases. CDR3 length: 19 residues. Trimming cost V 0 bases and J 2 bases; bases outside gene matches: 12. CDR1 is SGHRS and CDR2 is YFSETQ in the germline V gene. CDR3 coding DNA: TGCGCCAGCAGCTTGGTGGGGCGCTCAAGCGGGGGGGCCACAGATACGCAGTATTTT. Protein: CASSLVGRSSGGATDTQYF. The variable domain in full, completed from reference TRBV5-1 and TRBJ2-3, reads KAGVTQTPRYLIKTRGQQVTLSCSPISGHRSVSWYQQTPGQGLQFLFEYFSETQRNKGNFPGRFSGRQFSNSRSEMNVSTLELGDSALYLCASSLVGRSSGGATDTQYFGPGTRLTVL.

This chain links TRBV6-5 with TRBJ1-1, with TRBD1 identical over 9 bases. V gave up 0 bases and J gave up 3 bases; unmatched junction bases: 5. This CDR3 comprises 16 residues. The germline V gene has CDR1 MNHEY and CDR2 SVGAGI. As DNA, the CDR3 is TGTGCCAGCAGTTACTCAGGGACAGGGAGCTACACTGAAGCTTTCTTT. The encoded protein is CASSYSGTGSYTEAFF.

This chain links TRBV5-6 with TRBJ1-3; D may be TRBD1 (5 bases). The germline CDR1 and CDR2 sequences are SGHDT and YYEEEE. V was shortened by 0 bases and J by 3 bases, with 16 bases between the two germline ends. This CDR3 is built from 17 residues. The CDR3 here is CASSLAGSGSFGNTIYF. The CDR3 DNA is TGTGCCAGCAGCTTGGCCGGGTCAGGGTCTTTTGGAAACACCATATATTTT.

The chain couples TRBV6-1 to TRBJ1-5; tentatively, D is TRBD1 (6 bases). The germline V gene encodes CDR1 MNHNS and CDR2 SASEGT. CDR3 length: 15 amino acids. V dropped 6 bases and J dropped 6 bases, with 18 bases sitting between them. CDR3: CASSLTGLSGQPQHF. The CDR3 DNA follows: TGTGCCAGCAGCCTCACAGGGTTAAGTGGTCAGCCCCAGCATTTT.

The CDR3 DNA reads TGTGCCAGCAGCTTTCAGGCAGGGGTCCCAGATACGCAGTATTTT. Its protein product is CASSFQAGVPDTQYF. V usage is TRBV5-4 and J usage is TRBJ2-3; D might be TRBD1 (6 bases). Germline V gene sequence: CDR1 SGHNT, CDR2 YYREEE (reference sequence). CDR3 length: 15 residues. Trimming took 2 bases from V and 4 from J, leaving 14 bases between them.

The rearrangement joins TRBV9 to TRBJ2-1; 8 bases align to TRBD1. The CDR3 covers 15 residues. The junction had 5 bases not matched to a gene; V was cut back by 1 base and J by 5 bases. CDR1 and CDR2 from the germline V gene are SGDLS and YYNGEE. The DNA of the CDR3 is TGTGCCAGCAGCGTACCGACAGGGGACAACAATGAGCAGTTCTTC. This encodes CASSVPTGDNNEQFF.

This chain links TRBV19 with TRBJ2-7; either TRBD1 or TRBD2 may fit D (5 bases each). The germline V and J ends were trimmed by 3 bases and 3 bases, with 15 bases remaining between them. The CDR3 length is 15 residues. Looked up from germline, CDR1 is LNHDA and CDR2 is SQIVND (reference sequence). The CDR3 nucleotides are TGTGCCAGTAGTATGCTTCCGGGACCGGGCTACGAGCAGTACTTC. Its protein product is CASSMLPGPGYEQYF. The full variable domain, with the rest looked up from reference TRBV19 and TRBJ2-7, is DGGITQSPKYLFRKEGQNVTLSCEQNLNHDAMYWYRQDPGQGLRLIYYSQIVNDFQKGDIAEGYSVSREKKESFPLTVTSAQKNPTAFYLCASSMLPGPGYEQYFGPGTRLTVT.

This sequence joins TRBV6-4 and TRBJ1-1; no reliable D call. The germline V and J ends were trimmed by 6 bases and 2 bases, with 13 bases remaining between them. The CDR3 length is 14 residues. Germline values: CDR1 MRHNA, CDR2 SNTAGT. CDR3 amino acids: CASRAGISNTEAFF. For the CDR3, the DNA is TGTGCCAGCAGAGCCGGGATCTCCAACACTGAAGCTTTCTTT.

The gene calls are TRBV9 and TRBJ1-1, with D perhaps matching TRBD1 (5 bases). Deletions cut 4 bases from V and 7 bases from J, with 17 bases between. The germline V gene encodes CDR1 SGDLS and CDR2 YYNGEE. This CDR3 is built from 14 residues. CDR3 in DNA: TGTGCCAGCAGCCTCCCGGGTGCCGGGGGTGAAGCTTTCTTT. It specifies CASSLPGAGGEAFF. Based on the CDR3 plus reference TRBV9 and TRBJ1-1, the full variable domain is DSGVTQTPKHLITATGQRVTLRCSPRSGDLSVYWYQQSLDQGLQFLIQYYNGEERAKGNILERFSAQQFPDLHSELNLSSLELGDSALYFCASSLPGAGGEAFFGQGTRLTVV.